This T cell receptor (beta chain) was recorded in a study of OX40 agonist ivuxolimab in advanced cancers. TCRdb's copy holds only in-frame clones and misses some; the assay was immunoSEQ multiplex PCR. The sample has 65,000 to 95,000 clones, around 90% seen once. Findings and caveats of the study: With doses of 0.1 to 3.0 mg/kg, CD4+ and CD8+ blood T cells had undergone clonal expansion by week 6.

Germline values: CDR1 SQVTM, CDR2 ANQGSEA. The V end was cut by 3 bases, the J end by 0 bases, with 12 bases between. This CDR3 region has 16 residues. With regard to this clone: Its antigen is not known.

This sample comprised CD4+ or CD8+ T cells sorted from blood, obtained in a trial of the OX40 agonist ivuxolimab. The chain joins TRBV29-1 to TRBJ2-6; the D gene is possibly TRBD2 (6 bases). The TCR was taken from an adult with an advanced solid tumor such as melanoma, head and neck, liver or kidney cancer. CDR3 loop: CSVDLGTDSGANVLTF. The CDR3 DNA reads as TGCAGCGTTGATTTAGGGACTGACTCTGGGGCCAACGTCCTGACTTTC. The variable domain in full, completed from reference TRBV29-1 and TRBJ2-6, reads SAVISQKPSRDICQRGTSLTIQCQVDSQVTMMFWYRQQPGQSLTLIATANQGSEATYESGFVIDKFPISRPNLTFSTLTVSNMSPEDSSIYLCSVDLGTDSGANVLTFGAGSRLTVL.